This is a list of T cell receptor beta chains from one sample in a study of blood T cell repertoires in COVID-19. Generated by immunoSEQ multiplex PCR, the TCRdb table keeps only in-frame clones and is missing some. The repertoire holds 75,000 to 100,000 clones, 75% to 85% seen once, with roughly a quarter in the top ten. The sample consisted of peripheral blood. Source of these receptors: a man between 65 and 79 years old with acute or convalescent COVID-19. CDR3s include the opening cysteine and the closing phenylalanine or tryptophan. Each record gives: clone size, D gene, V gene, J gene, CDR3 protein, CDR3 DNA. D genes are given only for firm matches. Rows may omit the clone size; those that give it use once, few, many or a size class.

clone size: -
D gene: -
V gene: TRBV5-4
J gene: TRBJ2-3
CDR3 protein: CASSWRQGTDTQYF
CDR3 DNA: TGTGCCAGCAGCTGGCGACAGGGCACAGATACGCAGTATTTT

clone size: -
D gene: TRBD2
V gene: TRBV3-1/TRBV3-2
J gene: TRBJ2-1
CDR3 protein: CASSQGIAGGPSYNEQFF
CDR3 DNA: TGTGCCAGCAGCCAAGGAATAGCGGGAGGGCCGTCCTACAATGAGCAGTTCTTC

clone size: -
D gene: -
V gene: TRBV4-3
J gene: TRBJ2-3
CDR3 protein: CASSQSPSDTQYF
CDR3 DNA: TGCGCCAGCAGCCAATCCCCGTCAGATACGCAGTATTTT

clone size: -
D gene: TRBD1
V gene: TRBV7-2
J gene: TRBJ2-3
CDR3 protein: CASSLGWDRDSGRQYF
CDR3 DNA: TGTGCCAGCAGCTTAGGCTGGGACAGGGATTCGGGGAGGCAGTATTTT

clone size: -
D gene: -
V gene: TRBV19
J gene: TRBJ1-1
CDR3 protein: CASRVHKNTEAFF
CDR3 DNA: TGTGCCAGTAGGGTACACAAGAACACTGAAGCTTTCTTT

clone size: -
D gene: TRBD1
V gene: TRBV27
J gene: TRBJ2-7
CDR3 protein: CASSLKGQGAYEQYF
CDR3 DNA: TGTGCCAGCAGTTTAAAGGGACAGGGGGCGTACGAGCAGTACTTC

clone size: -
D gene: -
V gene: TRBV14
J gene: TRBJ2-7
CDR3 protein: CASSVRERESYEQYF
CDR3 DNA: TGTGCCAGCAGCGTAAGGGAACGGGAGTCCTACGAGCAGTACTTC

clone size: -
D gene: -
V gene: TRBV14
J gene: TRBJ1-1
CDR3 protein: CASSRLRGNTEAFF
CDR3 DNA: TGTGCCAGCAGCCGCCTCCGGGGAAACACTGAAGCTTTCTTT

clone size: -
D gene: -
V gene: TRBV5-6
J gene: TRBJ2-2
CDR3 protein: CASSLGPATNTGELFF
CDR3 DNA: TGTGCCAGCAGCTTGGGCCCTGCCACTAACACCGGGGAGCTGTTTTTT

clone size: few
D gene: -
V gene: TRBV28
J gene: TRBJ1-5
CDR3 protein: CASSFGGWGNQPQHF
CDR3 DNA: TGTGCCAGCAGTTTTGGGGGCTGGGGCAATCAGCCCCAGCATTTT

clone size: once
D gene: TRBD1
V gene: TRBV4-3
J gene: TRBJ2-7
CDR3 protein: CASSPAKTGGYEQYF
CDR3 DNA: TGCGCCAGCAGCCCGGCCAAGACAGGGGGCTACGAGCAGTACTTC

clone size: -
D gene: -
V gene: TRBV7-2
J gene: TRBJ2-5
CDR3 protein: CASSPYQETQYF
CDR3 DNA: TGTGCCAGCAGCCCGTACCAAGAGACCCAGTACTTC

clone size: -
D gene: TRBD1
V gene: TRBV9
J gene: TRBJ1-5
CDR3 protein: CASSARQGEPQHF
CDR3 DNA: TGTGCCAGCAGCGCCCGACAGGGGGAGCCCCAGCATTTT

clone size: -
D gene: TRBD1
V gene: TRBV7-2
J gene: TRBJ2-5
CDR3 protein: CASSVRQGQETQYF
CDR3 DNA: TGTGCCAGCAGCGTCCGACAGGGGCAAGAGACCCAGTACTTC

clone size: many
D gene: TRBD1
V gene: TRBV2
J gene: TRBJ2-1
CDR3 protein: CASRGDSNEQFF
CDR3 DNA: TGTGCCAGCAGGGGGGACAGCAATGAGCAGTTCTTC

clone size: few
D gene: -
V gene: TRBV28
J gene: TRBJ2-7
CDR3 protein: CASRTAHGSYEQYF
CDR3 DNA: TGTGCCAGCCGGACTGCCCACGGGAGTTACGAGCAGTACTTC

clone size: -
D gene: -
V gene: TRBV4-3
J gene: TRBJ2-7
CDR3 protein: CASSQGRQSYEQYF
CDR3 DNA: TGCGCCAGCAGCCAAGGACGACAGTCCTACGAGCAGTACTTC

clone size: -
D gene: -
V gene: TRBV7-2
J gene: TRBJ2-7
CDR3 protein: CASSPGGYEQYF
CDR3 DNA: TGTGCCAGCAGCCCTGGCGGGTACGAGCAGTACTTC

clone size: -
D gene: TRBD2
V gene: TRBV6-6
J gene: TRBJ2-5
CDR3 protein: CASTGTSGIGETQYF
CDR3 DNA: TGTGCCAGCACTGGGACTAGCGGGATTGGAGAGACCCAGTACTTC

clone size: -
D gene: -
V gene: TRBV13
J gene: TRBJ1-4
CDR3 protein: CASSLTTGPNEKLFF
CDR3 DNA: TGTGCCAGCAGCTTAACGACAGGACCTAATGAAAAACTGTTTTTT

clone size: -
D gene: TRBD2
V gene: TRBV6-1
J gene: TRBJ2-3
CDR3 protein: CASSERGGFSTDTQYF
CDR3 DNA: TGTGCCAGCAGTGAACGCGGGGGTTTTAGCACAGATACGCAGTATTTT

clone size: -
D gene: TRBD1
V gene: TRBV27
J gene: TRBJ2-7
CDR3 protein: CASSLEGQGGQYF
CDR3 DNA: TGTGCCAGCAGTTTAGAGGGACAGGGTGGGCAGTACTTC

clone size: -
D gene: -
V gene: TRBV28
J gene: TRBJ1-5
CDR3 protein: CASSFLSGQPQHF
CDR3 DNA: TGTGCCAGCAGTTTCCTAAGCGGTCAGCCCCAGCATTTT

clone size: once
D gene: -
V gene: TRBV7-8
J gene: TRBJ2-3
CDR3 protein: CASSLNIDTQYF
CDR3 DNA: TGTGCCAGCAGCCTCAACATAGATACGCAGTATTTT

clone size: few
D gene: -
V gene: TRBV9
J gene: TRBJ2-7
CDR3 protein: CASSVVLRYEQYF
CDR3 DNA: TGTGCCAGCAGCGTAGTGCTCCGGTACGAGCAGTACTTC

clone size: -
D gene: TRBD2
V gene: TRBV19
J gene: TRBJ2-5
CDR3 protein: CASSIPSGPERETQYF
CDR3 DNA: TGTGCCAGTAGTATACCTAGCGGCCCCGAAAGAGAGACCCAGTACTTC

clone size: -
D gene: TRBD2
V gene: TRBV4-3
J gene: TRBJ2-7
CDR3 protein: CASSQEWGAGISYEQYF
CDR3 DNA: TGCGCCAGCAGCCAAGAATGGGGAGCGGGAATCTCCTACGAGCAGTACTTC

clone size: -
D gene: TRBD2
V gene: TRBV20-1
J gene: TRBJ2-1
CDR3 protein: CSASGGASGSDEQFF
CDR3 DNA: TGCAGTGCTAGTGGCGGGGCTAGCGGGAGCGATGAGCAGTTCTTC

clone size: few
D gene: TRBD1
V gene: TRBV3-1/TRBV3-2
J gene: TRBJ1-5
CDR3 protein: CASSQTDRVGQPQHF
CDR3 DNA: TGTGCCAGCAGCCAAACGGACAGGGTAGGCCAGCCCCAGCATTTT

clone size: -
D gene: -
V gene: TRBV28
J gene: TRBJ2-7
CDR3 protein: CASSFFSEQYF
CDR3 DNA: TGTGCCAGCAGTTTCTTCTCCGAGCAGTACTTC

clone size: -
D gene: TRBD1
V gene: TRBV4-1
J gene: TRBJ1-5
CDR3 protein: CASSQAGQDNQPQHF
CDR3 DNA: TGCGCCAGCAGCCAAGCGGGACAGGACAATCAGCCCCAGCATTTT

clone size: -
D gene: TRBD2
V gene: TRBV24-1
J gene: TRBJ2-7
CDR3 protein: CATSDSRGLAGATYEQYF
CDR3 DNA: TGTGCCACCAGTGACTCTAGGGGACTAGCGGGAGCGACCTACGAGCAGTACTTC

clone size: many
D gene: -
V gene: TRBV5-4
J gene: TRBJ2-1
CDR3 protein: CASSRESSYNEQFF
CDR3 DNA: TGTGCCAGCAGCCGCGAAAGCTCCTACAATGAGCAGTTCTTC

clone size: once
D gene: -
V gene: TRBV6-5
J gene: TRBJ2-7
CDR3 protein: CASTPTYNEQYF
CDR3 DNA: TGTGCCAGCACCCCAACGTACAACGAGCAGTACTTC

clone size: -
D gene: -
V gene: TRBV5-1
J gene: TRBJ2-3
CDR3 protein: CASSLAAAGGTDTQYF
CDR3 DNA: TGCGCCAGCAGCTTGGCAGCGGCAGGGGGCACAGATACGCAGTATTTT

clone size: -
D gene: TRBD1
V gene: TRBV2
J gene: TRBJ1-1
CDR3 protein: CASRKGALDTEAFF
CDR3 DNA: TGTGCCAGCAGAAAGGGGGCGTTGGACACTGAAGCTTTCTTT

clone size: few
D gene: TRBD2
V gene: TRBV7-8
J gene: TRBJ2-7
CDR3 protein: CASSLLAGGRREQYF
CDR3 DNA: TGTGCCAGCAGCCTTTTAGCGGGAGGGCGTCGGGAGCAGTACTTC

clone size: -
D gene: TRBD2
V gene: TRBV24-1
J gene: TRBJ2-7
CDR3 protein: CATSDSPRTSGRPHEQYF
CDR3 DNA: TGTGCCACCAGTGATTCTCCCCGGACTAGCGGGAGGCCCCACGAGCAGTACTTC

clone size: few
D gene: TRBD1
V gene: TRBV3-1/TRBV3-2
J gene: TRBJ1-3
CDR3 protein: CASSQRLGQGNTIYF
CDR3 DNA: TGTGCCAGCAGCCAAAGATTGGGACAGGGAAACACCATATATTTT

clone size: -
D gene: TRBD1
V gene: TRBV24-1
J gene: TRBJ1-2
CDR3 protein: CATSDDRVGNYGYTF
CDR3 DNA: TGTGCCACCAGTGATGACAGGGTAGGGAACTATGGCTACACCTTC

clone size: few
D gene: TRBD2
V gene: TRBV15
J gene: TRBJ2-7
CDR3 protein: CATSRAGGPYEQYF
CDR3 DNA: TGTGCCACCAGCAGAGCGGGAGGTCCCTACGAGCAGTACTTC

clone size: -
D gene: TRBD1
V gene: TRBV11-3
J gene: TRBJ2-1
CDR3 protein: CASSGPDRQGYNEQFF
CDR3 DNA: TGTGCCAGCAGCGGGCCCGATCGACAGGGTTACAATGAGCAGTTCTTC